What follows describes a single T cell receptor (beta chain). The target antigen is unknown. CD4+ lymphocytes from a handful of patients underwent sorting into CD25+CD127- populations. Sampling of alopecia areata patients yielded lesional scalp punch biopsies as well as peripheral blood. This sample stems from a study of CD8+ T cells in alopecia areata. Study results and limitations: TCR sharing was clearer in mice than between patients, perhaps partly owing to patient HLA diversity. Normal scalp showed lower clonality than lesional scalp, especially alopecia totalis/universalis.

Per germline, CDR1 SGHDT and CDR2 YYEEEE. Between the trimmed V and J ends, which lost 4 bases and 7 bases, there was a span of 9 bases. CDR3 length equals 12 residues. Extracted RNA was reverse transcribed into cDNA, the sequencing template. Profiling relied on immunoSEQ multiplex PCR, and the TCRdb table lists in-frame clones only, not all of them. The repertoire holds some 20,000 clones, with 60% to 65% as singletons. Material: CD4+ Tregs sorted from blood. This TCR was recovered from a human donor with alopecia areata. The J gene is TRBJ2-1, the V gene TRBV5-6, with D possibly being TRBD2 (5 bases). CDR3 protein: CASSVRANEQFF. In nucleotides, the CDR3 is TGTGCCAGCAGCGTGAGGGCTAATGAGCAGTTCTTC.